One and the same sample provided the 24 T cell receptor beta chains below, sequenced in a study of cytomegalovirus exposure and HLA in healthy donors (dated by TCRdb to the late 2010s). Receptor libraries were prepared by the immunoSEQ multiplex PCR assay. A mixture of 60 forward primers for TCR Vbeta segments and 13 reverse primers for TCR Jbeta segments was used in the multiplex PCR. TCRdb holds this immuneACCESS table with in-frame rearrangements only. Some clones are missing; in checked studies, unresolved V genes explain under half, and the rest has no known cause. The sample profile shows under 95,000 clones; around 81% of them were found once. Of the sample, 1.1% falls within the top ten clones. Sequenced sample: PBMCs. The receptors originated from a male donor in good health and CMV-seronegative.

This chain connects TRBV6-5 to TRBJ2-2; D unclear. CDR1 and CDR2 (germline): MNHEY, SVGAGI. Trimming shortened V by 4 bases and J by 1 base, and 7 bases separated the two germline ends. The CDR3 is 14 residues long. The CDR3, as DNA: TGTGCCAGCAGTTCAAACAGGAACACCGGGGAGCTGTTTTTT. Encoded protein: CASSSNRNTGELFF.

The V call is TRBV7-9, the J call TRBJ1-1, with D unresolved. CDR1 SEHNR and CDR2 FQNEAQ come from the germline V gene (reference sequence). The CDR3 runs 13 residues. V lost 5 bases and J 7 bases, leaving 14 bases between the germline ends. DNA of the CDR3: TGTGCCAGCAGCGCCACGGGGAAGGGTGAAGCTTTCTTT. Amino acids: CASSATGKGEAFF.

The rearrangement uses TRBV2 and TRBJ1-3, with a weak D call TRBD1 (5 bases). From germline, CDR1 is SNHLY and CDR2 FYNNEI. The CDR3 sequence is 15 residues long. The V end lost 3 bases, the J end lost 0 bases, and 9 bases lay between the germline ends. DNA of the CDR3: TGTGCCAGCAGTGATTGGGGGGGCTCTGGAAACACCATATATTTT. The encoded protein is CASSDWGGSGNTIYF. The entire variable domain, with the rest obtained from reference TRBV2 and TRBJ1-3, is as follows: EPEVTQTPSHQVTQMGQEVILRCVPISNHLYFYWYRQILGQKVEFLVSFYNNEISEKSEIFDDQFSVERPDGSNFTLKIRSTKLEDSAMYFCASSDWGGSGNTIYFGEGSWLTVV.

The rearrangement uses TRBV2 and TRBJ2-7; 7 bases fit TRBD1. The CDR3 loop spans 14 amino acids. V gave up 7 bases and J gave up 0 bases; unmatched junction bases: 6. Germline loops: CDR1 SNHLY, CDR2 FYNNEI. CDR3 residues: CASKDRPSSYEQYF. The CDR3 DNA reads as TGTGCCAGCAAGGACAGGCCCAGCTCCTACGAGCAGTACTTC.

The V and J genes are TRBV10-3 and TRBJ1-1; 7 bases match TRBD1. Looked up from germline, CDR1 is ENHRY and CDR2 is SYGVKD. Trimming removed 6 bases from V and 3 bases from J; junction bases left unmatched: 4. There are 13 residues in the CDR3. CDR3 DNA: TGTGCCATCAGAGGACAGGCGGACACTGAAGCTTTCTTT. Translation gives CAIRGQADTEAFF.

The gene calls are TRBV7-2 and TRBJ2-3; TRBD2 might be the D (7 bases). The germline gives CDR1 SGHTA, CDR2 FQGNSA. V dropped 3 bases and J dropped 4 bases, with 14 bases sitting between them. The CDR3 is 15 residues long. DNA for the CDR3: TGTGCCAGCAGCTTGAACGGGGGGCCGGCAGATACGCAGTATTTT. As protein: CASSLNGGPADTQYF.

This chain uses TRBV5-4 with TRBJ2-2; the match to TRBD2 covers 7 bases. The CDR3 covers 14 residues. Germline V gives CDR1 SGHNT, CDR2 YYREEE (reference sequence). J lost 4 bases, V lost 7 bases, and 7 bases had no gene match. The CDR3 DNA reads TGTGCCAGCCGGGCGGGAGACTTCACCGGGGAGCTGTTTTTT. It translates to CASRAGDFTGELFF.

A note on this clone: A read error may produce the germline difference seen at one junction end. The rearrangement joins TRBV27 to TRBJ1-5; D possibly corresponds to TRBD1 (6 bases). This CDR3 is 13 amino acids long. Germline-derived CDR1 and CDR2 are MNHEY and SMNVEV (reference sequence). The CDR3 protein is CASSHQGGQPQNF. The DNA of the CDR3 is TGTGCCAGCAGCCACCAGGGCGGACAGCCCCAGAATTTT.

This chain links TRBV30 with TRBJ2-3; 10 bases map to TRBD2. With 2 bases clipped from V and 3 bases from J, the junction kept 2 bases outside the gene matches. Germline V gives CDR1 GTSNPN, CDR2 SVGIG (reference sequence). The CDR3 has 14 residues. In DNA form, the CDR3 reads TGTGCCTGGAGTAGCGGGAGGGAAACAGATACGCAGTATTTT. Protein product: CAWSSGRETDTQYF.

The V and J genes are TRBV6-6 and TRBJ1-1; D not resolved. This CDR3 has 13 residues. Between the trimmed V and J ends, which lost 7 bases and 0 bases, there was a span of 9 bases. Germline-derived CDR1 and CDR2 are MNHNY and SVGAGI (reference sequence). The CDR3 loop is CASKKELNTEAFF. As DNA, the CDR3 is TGTGCCAGCAAAAAGGAGTTGAACACTGAAGCTTTCTTT.

This clone is a singleton in its sample. The chain uses TRBV27 and TRBJ2-7; D might be TRBD1 (6 bases). Germline V gene lookup returns CDR1 MNHEY and CDR2 SMNVEV (reference sequence). Trimming shortened V by 6 bases and J by 0 bases, and 18 bases separated the two germline ends. The CDR3 consists of 16 residues. The CDR3 DNA is TGTGCCAGCAGCTTAACAGGGACACTCAGCTCCTACGAGCAGTACTTC. Translating it yields CASSLTGTLSSYEQYF.

This clone has a single count. This chain connects TRBV11-2 to TRBJ2-3; 7 nucleotides line up with TRBD1. The CDR3 is made up of 15 amino acids. V gave up 7 bases and J gave up 11 bases; unmatched junction bases: 18. Germline V gene lookup returns CDR1 SGHAT and CDR2 FQNNGV. The DNA for the CDR3 is TGTGCCAGCAACGTGCGGAGACAGAACCCAGGGGGGCAGTATTTT. Translated: CASNVRRQNPGGQYF. The full variable domain, rest sourced from reference TRBV11-2 and TRBJ2-3, is EAGVAQSPRYKIIEKRQSVAFWCNPISGHATLYWYQQILGQGPKLLIQFQNNGVVDDSQLPKDRFSAERLKGVDSTLKIQPAKLEDSAVYLCASNVRRQNPGGQYFGPGTRLTVL.

The V gene is TRBV6-5, the J gene TRBJ2-5, with 8 positions matching TRBD2. Germline V gives CDR1 MNHEY, CDR2 SVGAGI. V dropped 0 bases and J dropped 5; count of bases not matched to a gene: 2. The CDR3 runs to 14 residues. DNA of the CDR3: TGTGCCAGCAGTTACTCGACGGGGGGGGAGACCCAGTACTTC. Amino acid sequence: CASSYSTGGETQYF.

V usage is TRBV9 and J usage is TRBJ2-3; D unclear. The germline V gene has CDR1 SGDLS and CDR2 YYNGEE. The V gene lost 0 bases and the J gene lost 3 bases, with 11 bases spanning the gap. This CDR3 has 15 amino acids. The CDR3 nucleotides read TGTGCCAGCAGCGTAGGTTGGGCAGGAACAGATACGCAGTATTTT. This encodes CASSVGWAGTDTQYF.

The gene calls are TRBV18 and TRBJ2-5; 13 bases align to TRBD2. V trimming: 2 bases; J trimming: 6 bases; junction bases outside the gene matches: 6. The CDR3 runs to 16 residues. The germline V gene encodes CDR1 KGHSH and CDR2 LQKENI. CDR3 sequence reads: CASSPYVTSGGKTQYF. As DNA, the CDR3 is TGTGCCAGCTCACCATATGTGACTAGCGGGGGGAAGACCCAGTACTTC. Full variable domain (rest looked up from reference TRBV18 and TRBJ2-5): NAGVMQNPRHLVRRRGQEARLRCSPMKGHSHVYWYRQLPEEGLKFMVYLQKENIIDESGMPKERFSAEFPKEGPSILRIQQVVRGDSAAYFCASSPYVTSGGKTQYFGPGTRLLVL.

The V call is TRBV5-5, the J call TRBJ1-6; D unresolved. This CDR3 is 15 amino acids long. Germline CDR1 reads SGHKS; CDR2 reads YYEKEE (reference sequence). Trimming removed 0 bases from V and 13 bases from J, with 17 bases in between. In DNA form, the CDR3 reads TGTGCCAGCAGCTTGGACAGTGGAACCAACCGTCCCCTCCACTTT. The encoded protein is CASSLDSGTNRPLHF.

This chain connects TRBV6-5 to TRBJ2-7, with D possibly TRBD1 on 7 matching bases. Germline CDR1 is MNHEY and CDR2 is SVGAGI. V was clipped by 5 bases and J by 0 bases, with 11 bases between them. This CDR3 region has 14 residues. CDR3 nucleotides: TGTGCCAGCAGTCGCGGGGACAGCTCCTACGAGCAGTACTTC. Amino acids: CASSRGDSSYEQYF.

V is TRBV11-2 and J is TRBJ2-7; D is undetermined. V was cut by 1 base and J by 2 bases, with 6 bases left in between. This CDR3 has 13 amino acids. The germline gives CDR1 SGHAT, CDR2 FQNNGV. In DNA form, the CDR3 reads TGTGCCAGCAGCTTAGGGCAGACCTACGAGCAGTACTTC. As protein: CASSLGQTYEQYF.

A remark on this clone: The junction and the germline gene differ at one end; a read error may be behind it. The V call is TRBV7-8, the J call TRBJ1-5; 7 positions match TRBD1. CDR1 is SGHVS and CDR2 is FQNEAQ in the germline V gene. The CDR3 is made up of 12 amino acids. CDR3 region: CASSTATGAQNF. In DNA, the CDR3 is TGTGCCAGCAGCACAGCTACAGGGGCCCAGAATTTT.

This clone was seen more than once but under ten times. In nucleotides, the CDR3 is TGCGCCAGCAGCCACTTTCGACTAGCGGGGGGGCCCTATGGAGTAGATACGCAGTATTTT. Encoded protein: CASSHFRLAGGPYGVDTQYF. The J gene is TRBJ2-3, the V gene TRBV4-1; TRBD2 aligns across 14 bases. In germline, CDR1 is MGHRA, CDR2 YSYEKL. The V and J ends lost 3 bases and 5 bases, in that order; junction bases with no gene match: 16. This CDR3 is 20 amino acids long.

The chain uses TRBV9 and TRBJ2-5; 9 bases agree with TRBD2. V shed 2 bases, J shed 3 bases, and the junction held 5 bases outside the gene matches. Germline lookup yields CDR1 SGDLS and CDR2 YYNGEE. This CDR3 region has 15 residues. CDR3 in DNA: TGTGCCAGCAGCGTGAAAAGCGGGGGGAAAGAGACCCAGTACTTC. It encodes CASSVKSGGKETQYF.

This clone was observed a handful of times. The rearrangement uses TRBV12-5 and TRBJ2-7; D remains unclear. The CDR3 is made up of 11 amino acids. Per the germline V gene, CDR1 is LGHNT and CDR2 is FRNRAP. V was shortened by 5 bases and J by 2 bases, with 4 bases between the two germline ends. The CDR3 DNA is TGTGCTAGTGGTGTTACCTACGAGCAGTACTTC. Amino acids: CASGVTYEQYF.

The J gene is TRBJ2-7, the V gene TRBV5-4, with 7 bases that match TRBD2. This CDR3 is 12 amino acids long. V shed 7 bases and J 5 bases; nucleotides not matched to a gene: 6. The germline gives CDR1 SGHNT, CDR2 YYREEE (reference sequence). The CDR3 DNA follows: TGTGCCAGCGGCGAAGCGGGGCACGAGCAGTACTTC. Protein product: CASGEAGHEQYF.

The rearrangement uses TRBV5-8 and TRBJ1-2, with 10 bases that match TRBD1. V shed 2 bases and J 8 bases; nucleotides not matched to a gene: 6. CDR3 length: 14 residues. Germline V CDR1 and CDR2: SGHTS, YDEGEE. In nucleotides, the CDR3 is TGTGCCAGCAGCTTTAGACAGGGGGCAGGAGGCTACACCTTC. It specifies CASSFRQGAGGYTF.